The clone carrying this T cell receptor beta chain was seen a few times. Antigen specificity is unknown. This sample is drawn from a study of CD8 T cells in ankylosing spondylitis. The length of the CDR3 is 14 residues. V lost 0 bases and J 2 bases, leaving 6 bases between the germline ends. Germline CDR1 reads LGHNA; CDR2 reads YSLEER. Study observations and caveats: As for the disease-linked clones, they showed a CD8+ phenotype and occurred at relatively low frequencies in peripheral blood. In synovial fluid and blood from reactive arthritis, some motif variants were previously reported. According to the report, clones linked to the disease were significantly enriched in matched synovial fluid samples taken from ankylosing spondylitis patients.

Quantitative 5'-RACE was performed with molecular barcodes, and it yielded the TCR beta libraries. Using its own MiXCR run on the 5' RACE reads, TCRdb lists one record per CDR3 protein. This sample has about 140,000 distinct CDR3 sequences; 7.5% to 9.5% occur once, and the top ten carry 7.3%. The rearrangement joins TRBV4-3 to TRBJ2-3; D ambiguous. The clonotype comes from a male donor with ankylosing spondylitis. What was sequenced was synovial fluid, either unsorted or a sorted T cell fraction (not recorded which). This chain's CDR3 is CASSQDFFTDTQYF. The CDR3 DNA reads TGCGCCAGCAGCCAAGATTTTTTCACAGATACGCAGTATTTT.